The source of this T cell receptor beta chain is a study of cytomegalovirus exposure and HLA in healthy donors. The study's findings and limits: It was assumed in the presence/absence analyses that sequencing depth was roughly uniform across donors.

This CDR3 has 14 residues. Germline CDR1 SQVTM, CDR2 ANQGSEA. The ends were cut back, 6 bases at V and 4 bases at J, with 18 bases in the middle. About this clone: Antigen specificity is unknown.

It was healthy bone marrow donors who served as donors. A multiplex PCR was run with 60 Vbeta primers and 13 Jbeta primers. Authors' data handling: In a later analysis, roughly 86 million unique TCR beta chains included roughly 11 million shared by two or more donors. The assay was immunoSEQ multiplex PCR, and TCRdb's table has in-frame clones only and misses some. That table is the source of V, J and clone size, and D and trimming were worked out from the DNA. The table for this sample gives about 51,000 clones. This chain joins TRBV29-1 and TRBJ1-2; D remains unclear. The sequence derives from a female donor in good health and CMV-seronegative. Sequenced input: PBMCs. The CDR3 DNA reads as TGCAGCGTACCGGACTCTGTAAAAGGCTATGGCTACACCTTC. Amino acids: CSVPDSVKGYGYTF.